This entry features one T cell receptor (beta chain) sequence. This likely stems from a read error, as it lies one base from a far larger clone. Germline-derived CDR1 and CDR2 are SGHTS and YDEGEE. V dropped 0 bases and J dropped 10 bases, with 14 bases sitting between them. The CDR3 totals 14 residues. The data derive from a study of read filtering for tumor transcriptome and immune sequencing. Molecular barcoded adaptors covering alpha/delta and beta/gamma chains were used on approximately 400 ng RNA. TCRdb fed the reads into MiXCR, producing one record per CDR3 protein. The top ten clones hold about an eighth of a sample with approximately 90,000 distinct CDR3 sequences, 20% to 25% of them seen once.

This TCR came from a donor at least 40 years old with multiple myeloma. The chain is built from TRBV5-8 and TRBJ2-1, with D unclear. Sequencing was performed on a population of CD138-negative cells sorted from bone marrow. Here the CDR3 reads CASSLDTDLKEQFF. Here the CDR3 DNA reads TGTGCCAGCAGCTTGGATACGGACCTTAAGGAGCAGTTCTTC.